The sample holds one count of the clone carrying this T cell receptor (beta chain). The data belong to a study of T cell changes during pregnancy in multiple sclerosis. Sequencing used immunoSEQ multiplex PCR; TCRdb keeps in-frame clones, though not all of them. The sample carries about 35,000 clones, about 91% recorded once. Germline CDR1 is SEHNR and CDR2 is FQNEAQ (reference sequence). V shed 6 bases and J shed 3 bases, with 9 bases lying between them. The CDR3 spans 12 residues. This TCR derives from a female donor in good health, enrolled as a control in a pregnancy study. This chain links TRBV7-9 with TRBJ2-7; D uncertain. The source was CD4+ T cells from peripheral blood mononuclear cells, collected in the third trimester of pregnancy. The CDR3 spells CASSRNSYEQYF. In DNA, the CDR3 is TGTGCCAGCAGTCGCAACAGCTACGAGCAGTACTTC.